The 30 T cell receptor beta chains below were found in one sample sequenced in a study of quantifying T cell responses using KT2 cells. Study background: TCR alpha and beta constant-region primers primed reverse transcription of RNA.

The cDNA 3' end received a ligated oligonucleotide with a UMI. First-round PCR used approximately 4 cycles and beta primers RC1.1 and RC1.2 covering TRBC1 and TRBC2. MiXCR, applied by TCRdb to the UMI-ligation and nested PCR reads, yields one record per CDR3 protein. Among some 33,000 distinct CDR3 sequences, 9% to 12% were seen once, and the ten largest hold around a tenth. The material sequenced was PBMCs spiked with cells of the T cell clone KT2. These receptors all stem from a human donor.

The chain employs TRBV15 and TRBJ2-7; 7 bases map to TRBD2. The CDR3 has 15 amino acids. Germline V gene lookup returns CDR1 LNHNV and CDR2 YYDKDF (reference sequence). V lost 1 base to trimming and J lost 2 bases; unmatched junction nucleotides: 5. The DNA for the CDR3 is TGTGCCACCAGCAGAGGTGGGGGGGAGGCCTACGAGCAGTACTTC. The encoded protein is CATSRGGGEAYEQYF. The full variable domain, in which reference TRBV15 and TRBJ2-7 provide the parts outside the CDR3, is DAMVIQNPRYQVTQFGKPVTLSCSQTLNHNVMYWYQQKSSQAPKLLFHYYDKDFNNEADTPDNFQSRRPNTSFCFLDIRSPGLGDTAMYLCATSRGGGEAYEQYFGPGTRLTVT.

This clonotype was counted ten times or more. Here the CDR3 DNA reads TGTGCCACCAGTACGGGAAACTCCTACGAGCAGTACTTC. Translated, it gives CATSTGNSYEQYF. This chain links TRBV24-1 with TRBJ2-7; the D gene is possibly TRBD2 (5 bases). Germline CDR1 KGHDR, CDR2 SFDVKD. V lost 6 bases and J 0 bases, leaving 8 bases between the germline ends. The CDR3 runs to 13 residues.

This clonotype was counted only a few times. The chain employs TRBV10-3 and TRBJ2-1; no clear D gene. The CDR3 extends over 15 amino acids. The germline V and J ends were trimmed by 0 bases and 3 bases, with 9 bases remaining between them. Germline V gene data show CDR1 as ENHRY and CDR2 as SYGVKD. CDR3 DNA: TGTGCCATCAGTGAGTCGATTTCCAACTACAATGAGCAGTTCTTC. As protein: CAISESISNYNEQFF.

In this sample, this clonotype turned up a few times. V and J are TRBV18 and TRBJ2-1; possibly TRBD2 for D (6 bases). Germline V gene data show CDR1 as KGHSH and CDR2 as LQKENI. Between the trimmed V and J ends, which lost 3 bases and 7 bases, there was a span of 19 bases. The CDR3 has 16 residues. Here the CDR3 DNA reads TGTGCCAGCTCACCGGTTGGCCAGGGAGGTAGGAATGAGCAGTTCTTC. This gives the protein CASSPVGQGGRNEQFF. Full variable domain (rest looked up from reference TRBV18 and TRBJ2-1): NAGVMQNPRHLVRRRGQEARLRCSPMKGHSHVYWYRQLPEEGLKFMVYLQKENIIDESGMPKERFSAEFPKEGPSILRIQQVVRGDSAAYFCASSPVGQGGRNEQFFGPGTRLTVL.

In its sample, this clonotype was seen a few times. J is TRBJ2-5 and V is TRBV6-5, with 8 bases that match TRBD1. Germline V lookup: CDR1 MNHEY, CDR2 SVGAGI. The CDR3 is made up of 16 amino acids. V was clipped by 4 bases and J by 0 bases; unmatched bases: 7. DNA for the CDR3: TGTGCCAGCAGTTCCCAGGGGGCTTGGGACCAAGAGACCCAGTACTTC. As protein: CASSSQGAWDQETQYF.

The chain recombines TRBV5-1 with TRBJ1-3; D not certain. The V gene's germline CDR1 is SGHRS and CDR2 YFSETQ. The V end was cut by 3 bases, the J end by 1 base, with 8 bases between. The length of the CDR3 is 14 residues. The CDR3 region is CASSSGASGNTIYF. The CDR3 nucleotides read TGCGCCAGCAGCTCCGGTGCGTCTGGAAACACCATATATTTT.

Of note for this clonotype: An end of the junction does not agree with germline; a read error may underlie this. The rearrangement joins TRBV5-1 to TRBJ2-1; 12 bases map to TRBD2. CDR3 length equals 15 residues. The germline V gene has CDR1 SGHRS and CDR2 YFSETQ. As DNA, the CDR3 is TGCGCCAGCAGCTTGATTCTAGCGGGAGGGCCCCCTACTCTTTTC. It yields the protein CASSLILAGGPPTLF.

The gene calls are TRBV14 and TRBJ2-1; tentatively, D is TRBD1 or TRBD2 (6 bases each). The ends were cut back, 5 bases at V and 8 bases at J, with 13 bases in the middle. Germline V gene sequence: CDR1 SGHDN, CDR2 FVKESK. The CDR3 is 13 amino acids. CDR3 in amino acids: CASSKGGLDEQFF. The CDR3 DNA reads as TGTGCCAGCAGCAAGGGGGGTTTGGATGAGCAGTTCTTC.

The gene calls are TRBV15 and TRBJ2-3; a weak D match, TRBD2 (7 bases). Per germline, CDR1 LNHNV and CDR2 YYDKDF (reference sequence). The V and J ends lost 3 bases and 5 bases respectively, with 21 bases between them. The CDR3 covers 17 residues. The CDR3 region has the DNA TGTGCCACCAGCAGGGGAGGGGGGCCCACTGTCGGAGATACGCAGTATTTT. Translation: CATSRGGGPTVGDTQYF.

The sample holds a few counts of this clonotype. This chain uses TRBV14 with TRBJ2-6, with no clear D. Germline CDR1 SGHDN, CDR2 FVKESK. Trimming took off 4 bases at V and 1 base at J, with 5 bases between the two ends. This CDR3 contains 14 residues. CDR3 region: CASSRPSGANVLTF. The DNA of the CDR3 is TGTGCCAGCAGCCGTCCTTCTGGGGCCAACGTCCTGACTTTC.

J is TRBJ2-7 and V is TRBV11-3, with TRBD2 matching 12 bases. This CDR3 region has 17 residues. The trim removed 4 bases at V and 3 bases at J, leaving 10 bases unmatched. CDR1 SGHNT and CDR2 YENEEA come from the germline V gene. CDR3 region: CASSSKRRTSGIYEQYF. CDR3 sequence (DNA): TGTGCCAGCAGCTCAAAGCGTCGGACTAGCGGGATCTACGAGCAGTACTTC.

The CDR3 coding sequence is TGTGCCAGCAGCCAATTCTCCCCAGTTGAAGCTTTCTTT. Amino acid sequence: CASSQFSPVEAFF. The gene calls are TRBV7-2 and TRBJ1-1; D is undetermined. Germline loops: CDR1 SGHTA, CDR2 FQGNSA. V was cut by 5 bases and J by 7 bases, with 14 bases left in between. The CDR3 is made up of 13 amino acids.

A few counts support this clonotype. V is TRBV6-1 and J is TRBJ2-1; D uncertain. The CDR3 sequence is 14 residues long. Germline lookup yields CDR1 MNHNS and CDR2 SASEGT. V was trimmed by 6 bases and J by 5 bases, leaving 14 bases between them. In nucleotides, the CDR3 is TGTGCCAGCAGGGATTATGTGGGCAACAATGAGCAGTTCTTC. It yields the protein CASRDYVGNNEQFF.

This clonotype is medium-sized within its sample. The chain has TRBV6-1 and TRBJ1-2; 8 bases are a match to TRBD1. J was trimmed by 3 bases and V by 3 bases; bases with no gene match: 0. Germline-derived CDR1 and CDR2 are MNHNS and SASEGT. CDR3 length equals 13 residues. Written as DNA, the CDR3 is TGTGCCAGCAGTGAGGGACAGGACTATGGCTACACCTTC. Amino acids: CASSEGQDYGYTF.

The rearrangement uses TRBV20-1 and TRBJ2-7; D might be TRBD1 (6 bases). The V gene lost 5 bases and the J gene lost 6 bases, with 17 bases spanning the gap. The CDR3 has 13 residues. Germline CDR1 is DFQATT and CDR2 is SNEGSKA (reference sequence). The CDR3 coding sequence is TGCAGTGCTGCTGACTCTGGGGGCCCCGAGCAGTACTTC. Translating gives CSAADSGGPEQYF.

The chain joins TRBV11-2 to TRBJ1-1, with D possibly being TRBD1 (5 bases). Germline CDR1 reads SGHAT; CDR2 reads FQNNGV. This CDR3 comprises 12 residues. V gave up 2 bases and J gave up 5 bases, with 6 bases separating them. CDR3 region: CASSLQGTEAFF. The DNA of the CDR3 is TGTGCCAGCAGCTTACAGGGAACTGAAGCTTTCTTT.

This clonotype was seen a handful of times. Written as DNA, the CDR3 is TGTGCCAGCAAGTGGACAGGAGAGCCCTACGAGCAGTACTTC. The encoded protein is CASKWTGEPYEQYF. The chain is built from TRBV6-1 and TRBJ2-7; 7 bases line up with TRBD1. The germline CDR1 and CDR2 sequences are MNHNS and SASEGT. This CDR3 contains 14 residues. The V segment lost 7 bases and the J segment 2 bases; nucleotides outside the gene matches: 8.

This clonotype was observed at least ten times. The V gene is TRBV15, the J gene TRBJ1-1; D is ambiguous. Trimming took off 1 base at V and 3 bases at J, with 9 bases between the two ends. This CDR3 is 14 amino acids long. Germline V CDR1 and CDR2: LNHNV, YYDKDF (reference sequence). Here the CDR3 reads CATSRGGDDTEAFF. For the CDR3, the DNA is TGTGCCACCAGCAGAGGCGGTGACGACACTGAAGCTTTCTTT. The whole variable domain, filled in from reference TRBV15 and TRBJ1-1, reads DAMVIQNPRYQVTQFGKPVTLSCSQTLNHNVMYWYQQKSSQAPKLLFHYYDKDFNNEADTPDNFQSRRPNTSFCFLDIRSPGLGDTAMYLCATSRGGDDTEAFFGQGTRLTVV.

The chain recombines TRBV11-2 with TRBJ2-3; 14 nucleotides align to TRBD2. The germline V gene has CDR1 SGHAT and CDR2 FQNNGV. V was pared by 0 bases and J by 2 bases, with 4 bases of the junction left unmatched. The CDR3 is made up of 18 amino acids. The CDR3 nucleotides are TGTGCCAGCAGCTTAGATCGACTAGCGGGGGGGGTCACAGATACGCAGTATTTT. The encoded protein is CASSLDRLAGGVTDTQYF.

This clonotype was recorded at least ten times. The chain has TRBV5-5 and TRBJ2-5; D ambiguous. CDR1 and CDR2 from the germline V gene are SGHKS and YYEKEE (reference sequence). The CDR3 is 13 amino acids. Between the trimmed V and J ends, which lost 3 bases and 2 bases, there was a span of 8 bases. Here the CDR3 DNA reads TGTGCCAGCAGCTGGGGAACACAAGAGACCCAGTACTTC. Protein product: CASSWGTQETQYF.

There are a few counts of this clonotype. V and J are TRBV7-6 and TRBJ2-5; D not resolved. The CDR3 loop spans 13 amino acids. V was cut by 5 bases and J by 1 base, with 8 bases left in between. Germline CDR1 and CDR2: SGHVS and FNYEAQ. The CDR3 region is CASSHFLQETQYF. The DNA of the CDR3 is TGTGCCAGCAGCCATTTTCTCCAAGAGACCCAGTACTTC.

The rearrangement links TRBV6-5 to TRBJ2-7; no definite D call. The CDR3 totals 13 residues. Trimming removed 6 bases at V and 3 bases at J, with 12 bases between. Per the germline V gene, CDR1 is MNHEY and CDR2 is SVGAGI. The CDR3 protein is CASSPRSYYEQYF. For the CDR3, the DNA is TGTGCCAGCAGCCCTAGGTCCTACTACGAGCAGTACTTC.

This clonotype was seen only a few times. V gene TRBV20-1 combines with J gene TRBJ1-2; D gene ambiguous. Trimming stripped 1 base from V and 3 bases from J, with 9 bases between. This CDR3 has 13 amino acids. Germline V gene lookup returns CDR1 DFQATT and CDR2 SNEGSKA (reference sequence). Written as DNA, the CDR3 is TGCAGTGCTAGAGGAAGGCCGTACTATGGCTACACCTTC. It encodes CSARGRPYYGYTF.

V gene TRBV7-2 combines with J gene TRBJ2-2; tentatively, D is TRBD2 (5 bases). V dropped 5 bases and J dropped 8 bases, with 12 bases sitting between them. The CDR3 length is 13 residues. CDR1 is SGHTA, CDR2 FQGNSA, per germline. CDR3 amino acids: CASSKRSGGELFF. Written as DNA, the CDR3 is TGTGCCAGCAGCAAACGGAGCGGAGGGGAGCTGTTTTTT.

The chain combines TRBV6-5 with TRBJ2-1, with a possible D match to TRBD1 (5 bases). Germline assignment: CDR1 MNHEY and CDR2 SVGAGI. Trimming cost V 2 bases and J 4 bases, with 12 bases left between them. CDR3 size: 15 residues. The CDR3, as DNA: TGTGCCAGCAGTTACGAGGCAGGGCCTTACAATGAGCAGTTCTTC. Its translation: CASSYEAGPYNEQFF.

CDR3 residues: CASSPPAFYGYTF. CDR3 nucleotide sequence: TGTGCCAGCTCACCACCGGCCTTCTATGGCTACACCTTC. V usage is TRBV18 and J usage is TRBJ1-2; D is unclear. The CDR3 consists of 13 residues. Germline V gene lookup returns CDR1 KGHSH and CDR2 LQKENI. V was pared by 0 bases and J by 4 bases, with 6 bases between.

This clonotype was observed a few times. The chain carries TRBV5-4 and TRBJ2-3, with TRBD1 as a possible D gene (5 bases). The CDR3 contains 13 residues. Germline V CDR1 and CDR2: SGHNT, YYREEE (reference sequence). V lost 2 bases and J 1 base, leaving 5 bases between the germline ends. In nucleotides, the CDR3 is TGTGCCAGCAGCTTAGGGGGCACAGATACGCAGTATTTT. Translation gives CASSLGGTDTQYF.

This clonotype was picked up many times. The chain is built from TRBV20-1 and TRBJ2-5; TRBD2 agrees at 10 bases. The CDR3 covers 16 residues. The junction had 9 bases not matched to a gene; V was cut back by 3 bases and J by 2 bases. Looked up from germline, CDR1 is DFQATT and CDR2 is SNEGSKA (reference sequence). The DNA for the CDR3 is TGCAGTGCTAGGTGGGGGGTAGCGGGGGGACAAGAGACCCAGTACTTC. This gives the protein CSARWGVAGGQETQYF.

The CDR3 loop reads CASSPGTEPTEAFF. For the CDR3, the DNA is TGCGCCAGCAGCCCAGGGACAGAACCCACTGAAGCTTTCTTT. The V gene is TRBV5-1, the J gene TRBJ1-1, with 7 positions matching TRBD1. CDR1 and CDR2 (germline): SGHRS, YFSETQ. The CDR3 covers 14 residues. Germline trimming cut 4 bases from V and 4 bases from J; bases unmatched to any gene: 7. Looking up the rest from reference TRBV5-1 and TRBJ1-1 gives the full variable domain: KAGVTQTPRYLIKTRGQQVTLSCSPISGHRSVSWYQQTPGQGLQFLFEYFSETQRNKGNFPGRFSGRQFSNSRSEMNVSTLELGDSALYLCASSPGTEPTEAFFGQGTRLTVV.

This clonotype was recorded many times. The rearrangement uses TRBV20-1 and TRBJ2-3; possible D gene TRBD2, 7 bases. V was cut by 5 bases and J by 2 bases, with 17 bases left in between. This CDR3 is 15 amino acids long. The germline gives CDR1 DFQATT, CDR2 SNEGSKA (reference sequence). CDR3 residues: CSAPNAGAITDTQYF. The CDR3 coding sequence is TGCAGTGCTCCTAATGCGGGGGCGATCACAGATACGCAGTATTTT.